The clone carrying this T cell receptor beta chain appeared a few times. Its antigen is unknown. The germline V gene encodes CDR1 LGHNA and CDR2 YNFKEQ. The ends lost 0 bases at V and 4 bases at J; junction bases unmatched: 0. CDR3 length: 14 residues. This specimen belongs to a study of cytomegalovirus exposure and HLA in healthy donors. Study findings and constraints: Earlier analysis looked at TCR beta V segments, and most were productive about 90% or about 30% of the time.

The PCR had 60 Vbeta and 13 Jbeta primers. Study processing details: The count from a later analysis was 65 million to 90 million unique TCR beta chains, some 11 million of them shared. Repertoires were generated with immunoSEQ multiplex PCR, while TCRdb's copy carries only in-frame clones and drops some. V, J and clone size reflect that table, while D and trimming were determined from the DNA. This table holds around 220,000 clones, more than 60% found once. The receptor comes from a girl aged 2-10 years in good health and CMV-seronegative. This chain joins TRBV4-2 and TRBJ2-3; 8 bases match TRBD1. Sample: PBMCs. The CDR3 nucleotides read TGTGCCAGCAGCCAAGAACAGGGGGCAGATACGCAGTATTTT. This encodes CASSQEQGADTQYF.